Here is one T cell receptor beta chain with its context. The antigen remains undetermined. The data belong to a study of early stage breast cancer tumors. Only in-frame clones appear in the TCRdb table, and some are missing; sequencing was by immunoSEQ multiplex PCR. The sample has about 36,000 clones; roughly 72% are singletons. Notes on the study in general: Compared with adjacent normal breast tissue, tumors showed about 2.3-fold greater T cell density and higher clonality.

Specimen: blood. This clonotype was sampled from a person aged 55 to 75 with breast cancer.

Written as DNA, the CDR3 is TGTGCCAGCAGCCGGGGACTTCAAGAGACCCAGTACTTC. Residues: CASSRGLQETQYF. This chain connects TRBV7-2 to TRBJ2-5; maybe TRBD2 (6 bases). The CDR3 runs to 13 residues. Germline V lookup: CDR1 SGHTA, CDR2 FQGNSA. Trimming took off 5 bases at V and 2 bases at J, with 9 bases between the two ends.